This T cell receptor beta chain appears in the sequencing data of a study of T cell clones after liver transplantation. Overall study context: Samples came from ITN030ST, which attempted immunosuppression withdrawal within 2 years of liver transplantation. Overall study results and limits: Rather than being deleted, graft donor-reactive T cells may have moved into the graft.

Produced via immunoSEQ multiplex PCR; TCRdb's table is partial and in-frame only. The table shows 55,000 or so clones, with roughly two thirds occurring only once. The CDR3 length is 17 residues. J was trimmed by 5 bases and V by 4 bases; bases with no gene match: 11. In germline, CDR1 is ENHRY, CDR2 SYGVKD. To note about this clone: Its target is not known.

The chain uses TRBV10-3 and TRBJ2-3, with TRBD2 matching 11 bases. The source material was CD4+ T cells from blood, sampled before liver transplant. This clonotype was obtained from a human donor who received a liver transplant. The CDR3 region has the DNA TGTGCCATCAGTGGCGCATTGGCCCTAGCGGGAGGAGATACGCAGTATTTT. Protein sequence: CAISGALALAGGDTQYF.